This T cell receptor beta chain emerged from a study of cytomegalovirus exposure and HLA in healthy donors. PCR primers comprised 60 Vbeta and 13 Jbeta primers. The repertoire was sequenced with immunoSEQ multiplex PCR; TCRdb's copy has only in-frame clones and lacks some. The sample lists approximately 220,000 clones; around four fifths were seen once. Healthy bone marrow donors made up the donors. At sampling all donors were nominally healthy, likely with unrecorded immune exposures. CDR1 and CDR2 (germline): ENHRY, SYGVKD. Trimming shortened V by 0 bases and J by 7 bases, and 6 bases separated the two germline ends. The length of the CDR3 is 13 residues.

The material sequenced was PBMCs. The chain employs TRBV10-3 and TRBJ1-4; D uncertain. This TCR came from a boy aged 2 to 10 in good health and CMV-seronegative. The DNA for the CDR3 is TGTGCCATCAGTGAGTCAGCGGCTGAAAAACTGTTTTTT. Translated, it gives CAISESAAEKLFF.